Sequencing of this T cell receptor (beta chain) was carried out in a study of blood T cell repertoires in COVID-19. About the research overall: The United States, Italy and Spain supplied acute and convalescent COVID-19 samples. T cells, B-cell-depleted T cells, or PBMCs supplied cDNA or gDNA.

Original data processing: Estimation of nucleated cell counts was performed using reference gene primer amplification. Measured with immunoSEQ multiplex PCR; TCRdb has only the in-frame clones, and not every one. V and J calls and clone size come straight from that table; D and trimming were deduced from the DNA. Among around 230,000 clones listed, 70% to 90% were seen once. Germline V CDR1 and CDR2: LNHNV, YYDKDF (reference sequence). The V end lost 3 bases, the J end lost 5 bases, and 11 bases lay between the germline ends. This CDR3 is 13 amino acids long. This clone was counted a single time. The V and J genes are TRBV15 and TRBJ2-7, with a tentative D call TRBD1 (5 bases). The source is a woman aged 70-85 years with active or convalescent COVID-19. The sample taken for sequencing was peripheral blood. CDR3 in DNA: TGTGCCACCAGCAGGGGCAGGGTGGACGAGCAGTACTTC. Residues: CATSRGRVDEQYF.